This is a list of T cell receptor beta chains from one sample in a study of T cells in Graves' hyperthyroidism and ophthalmopathy. Each CDR3 protein gets one entry after TCRdb re-called the multiplex PCR reads with MiXCR. The table shows under 700,000 distinct CDR3 sequences, with 16% occurring only once. What was sequenced was blood. These receptors came from a woman aged 18-29 years with Graves' hyperthyroidism. Each CDR3 is given with its conserved first and last residue. The order of the fields is V gene, CDR3 length, CDR3 protein.

V: TRBV4-3
length: 15
CDR3: CASSHTAYSNQPQHF

V: TRBV6-2/TRBV6-3
length: 11
CDR3: CAGSQGLEQYF

V: TRBV3-1
length: 16
CDR3: CASSPRTSGGEETQYF

V: TRBV29-1
length: 15
CDR3: CSVGRLAGVTDTQYF

V: TRBV11-3
length: 15
CDR3: CASSLLAGADYEQYF

V: TRBV7-9
length: 17
CDR3: CASSLGATSGSVETQYF

V: TRBV4-3
length: 15
CDR3: CASSPYSSGGYEQYF

V: TRBV18
length: 19
CDR3: CASSPRILAPGATYNEQFF

V: TRBV7-9
length: 15
CDR3: CASSSAGTAGDTQYF

V: TRBV7-9
length: 13
CDR3: CASSQGFADTQYF

V: TRBV5-5
length: 14
CDR3: CASSLWAHRYEQFF

V: TRBV4-3
length: 14
CDR3: CASSQLSGGNEQFF

V: TRBV6-1
length: 13
CDR3: CASRETVNTEAFF

V: TRBV5-1
length: 15
CDR3: CASSPYQGRTDTQYF

V: TRBV7-9
length: 11
CDR3: CGAGTYNEQFF

V: TRBV2
length: 18
CDR3: CASNNGGVAGATYNEQFF

V: TRBV3-1
length: 15
CDR3: CASSQATGSSYGYTF

V: TRBV5-1
length: 17
CDR3: CASSFVSGSSGANVLTF

V: TRBV7-2
length: 17
CDR3: CASSYRGGLNPNNEQFF

V: TRBV5-1
length: 15
CDR3: CASSLEFLNTGELFF

V: TRBV20-1
length: 14
CDR3: CSMIAGAGTDTQYF

V: TRBV20-1
length: 15
CDR3: CSARGIDRIDQPQHF

V: TRBV12-3/TRBV12-4
length: 13
CDR3: CASSLYRGNEQFF

V: TRBV20-1
length: 15
CDR3: CSAREPDRGSNEQFF

V: TRBV3-1
length: 17
CDR3: CASSHLTSGVGTDTQYF

V: TRBV11-2
length: 15
CDR3: CASSTPRDRGSGYTF

V: TRBV7-2
length: 15
CDR3: CASSAGLAGEDTQYF

V: TRBV7-9
length: 15
CDR3: CASSLAGVLGNEQFF

V: TRBV11-2
length: 16
CDR3: CASSARTGGLDTEAFF

V: TRBV10-3
length: 13
CDR3: CAISEGMGPGAFF

V: TRBV27
length: 16
CDR3: CASSLFPTGAGYEQYF

V: TRBV5-1
length: 12
CDR3: CASSTNDDGYTF

V: TRBV7-3
length: 15
CDR3: CASSLGGGVADTQYF

V: TRBV2
length: 12
CDR3: CASSEGADTQYF

V: TRBV3-1
length: 18
CDR3: CASSPIEEVLAGGGEQFF

V: TRBV20-1
length: 14
CDR3: CSARVTGLDYEQYF

V: TRBV7-8
length: 15
CDR3: CASSPENRGDYGYTF

V: TRBV10-3
length: 13
CDR3: CAISESENTEAFF

V: TRBV11-2
length: 20
CDR3: CASSDTPGLAGEAGANVLTF

V: TRBV15
length: 17
CDR3: CATSRRTTSGGADTQYF

V: TRBV7-2
length: 11
CDR3: CASSSSNEQFF

V: TRBV3-1
length: 15
CDR3: CASSQDRGLQETQYF

V: TRBV10-3
length: 16
CDR3: CAISDGTSGDQETQYF

V: TRBV15
length: 15
CDR3: CATSSPSRGDNEQFF